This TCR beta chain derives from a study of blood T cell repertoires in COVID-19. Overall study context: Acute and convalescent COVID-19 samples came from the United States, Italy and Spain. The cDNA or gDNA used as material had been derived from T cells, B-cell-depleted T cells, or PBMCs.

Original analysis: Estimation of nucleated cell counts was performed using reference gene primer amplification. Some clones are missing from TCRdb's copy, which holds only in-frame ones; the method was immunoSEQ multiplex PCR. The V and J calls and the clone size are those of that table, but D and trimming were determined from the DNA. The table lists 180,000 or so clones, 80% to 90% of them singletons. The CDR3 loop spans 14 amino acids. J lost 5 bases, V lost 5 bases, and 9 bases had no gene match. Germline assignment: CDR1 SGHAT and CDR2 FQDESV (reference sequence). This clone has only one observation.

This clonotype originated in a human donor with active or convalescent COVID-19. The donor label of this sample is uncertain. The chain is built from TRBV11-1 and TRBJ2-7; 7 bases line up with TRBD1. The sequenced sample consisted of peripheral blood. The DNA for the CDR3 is TGTGCCAGCAGCCTCGACCAGGGGGTCGACGAGCAGTACTTC. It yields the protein CASSLDQGVDEQYF.